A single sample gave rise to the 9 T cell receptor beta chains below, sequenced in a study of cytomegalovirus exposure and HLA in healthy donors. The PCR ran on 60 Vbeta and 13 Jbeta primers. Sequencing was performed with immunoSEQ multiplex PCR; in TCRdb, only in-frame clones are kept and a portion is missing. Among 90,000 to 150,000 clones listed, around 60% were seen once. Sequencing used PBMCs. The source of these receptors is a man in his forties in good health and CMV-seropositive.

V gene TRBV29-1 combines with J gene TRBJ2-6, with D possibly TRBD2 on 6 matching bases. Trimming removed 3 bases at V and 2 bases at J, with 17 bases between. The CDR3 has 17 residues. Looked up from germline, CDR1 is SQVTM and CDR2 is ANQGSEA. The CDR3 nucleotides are TGCAGCGTTGATCCCGGACCGGAGGGGACTGGGGCCAACGTCCTGACTTTC. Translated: CSVDPGPEGTGANVLTF.

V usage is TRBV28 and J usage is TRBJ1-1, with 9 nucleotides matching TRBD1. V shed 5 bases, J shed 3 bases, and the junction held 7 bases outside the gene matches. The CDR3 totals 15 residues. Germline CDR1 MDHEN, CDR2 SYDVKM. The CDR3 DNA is TGTGCCAGCAGTCTCGGGACAGGGTACGACACTGAAGCTTTCTTT. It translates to CASSLGTGYDTEAFF. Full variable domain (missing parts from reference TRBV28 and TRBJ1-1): DVKVTQSSRYLVKRTGEKVFLECVQDMDHENMFWYRQDPGLGLRLIYFSYDVKMKEKGDIPEGYSVSREKKERFSLILESASTNQTSMYLCASSLGTGYDTEAFFGQGTRLTVV.

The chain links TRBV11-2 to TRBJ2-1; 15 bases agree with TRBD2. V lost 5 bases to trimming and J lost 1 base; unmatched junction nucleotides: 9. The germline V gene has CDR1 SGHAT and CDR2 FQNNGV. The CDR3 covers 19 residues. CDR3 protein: CASSPSVGLAGGSYNEQFF. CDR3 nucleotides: TGTGCCAGCAGCCCCTCCGTGGGACTAGCGGGAGGATCCTACAATGAGCAGTTCTTC.

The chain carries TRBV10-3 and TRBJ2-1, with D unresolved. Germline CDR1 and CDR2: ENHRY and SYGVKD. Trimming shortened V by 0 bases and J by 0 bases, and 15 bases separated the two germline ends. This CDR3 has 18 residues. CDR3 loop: CAISESELEASSYNEQFF. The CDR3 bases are TGTGCCATCAGTGAGTCCGAATTAGAGGCGAGCTCCTACAATGAGCAGTTCTTC.

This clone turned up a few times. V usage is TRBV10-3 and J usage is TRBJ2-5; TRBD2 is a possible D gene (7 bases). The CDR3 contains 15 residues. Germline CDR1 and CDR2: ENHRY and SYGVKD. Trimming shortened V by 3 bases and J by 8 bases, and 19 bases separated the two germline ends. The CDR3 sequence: CAISESGGAGNTQYF. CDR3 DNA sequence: TGTGCCATCAGTGAATCGGGGGGCGCGGGGAACACCCAGTACTTC.

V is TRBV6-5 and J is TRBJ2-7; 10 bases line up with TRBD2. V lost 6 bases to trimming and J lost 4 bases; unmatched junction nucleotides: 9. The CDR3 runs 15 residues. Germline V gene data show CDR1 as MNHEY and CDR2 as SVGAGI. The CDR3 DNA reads TGTGCCAGCAGGGCTAGCGGGAGCTCGGGGTACGAGCAGTACTTC. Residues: CASRASGSSGYEQYF.

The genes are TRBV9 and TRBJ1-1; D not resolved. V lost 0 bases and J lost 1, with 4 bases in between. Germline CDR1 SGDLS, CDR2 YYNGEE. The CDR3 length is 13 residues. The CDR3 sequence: CASSVARNTEAFF. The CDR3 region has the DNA TGTGCCAGCAGCGTAGCCCGGAACACTGAAGCTTTCTTT.

The CDR3 sequence: CASSIGGVNTEAFF. In DNA form, the CDR3 reads TGTGCCAGTAGTATTGGGGGGGTGAACACTGAAGCTTTCTTT. The chain uses TRBV19 and TRBJ1-1; TRBD1 is a possible D gene (5 bases). This CDR3 is 14 amino acids long. The V end lost 3 bases, the J end lost 0 bases, and 8 bases lay between the germline ends. The germline V gene has CDR1 LNHDA and CDR2 SQIVND (reference sequence).

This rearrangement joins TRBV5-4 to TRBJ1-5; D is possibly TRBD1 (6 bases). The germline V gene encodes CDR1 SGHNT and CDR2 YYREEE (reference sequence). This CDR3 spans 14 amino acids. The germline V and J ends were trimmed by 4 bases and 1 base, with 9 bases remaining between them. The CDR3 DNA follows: TGTGCCAGCAGCGCCCAGGGGAGCAATCAGCCCCAGCATTTT. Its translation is CASSAQGSNQPQHF. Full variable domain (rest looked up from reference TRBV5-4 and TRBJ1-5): ETGVTQSPTHLIKTRGQQVTLRCSSQSGHNTVSWYQQALGQGPQFIFQYYREEENGRGNFPPRFSGLQFPNYSSELNVNALELDDSALYLCASSAQGSNQPQHFGDGTRLSIL.